A selection of T cell receptor beta chains follows, all from one sample in a study of cytotoxic CD8 clonotypes in ibrutinib-treated CLL. Profiling relied on immunoSEQ multiplex PCR, and the TCRdb table lists in-frame clones only, not all of them. The sample has around 140,000 clones, 76% seen once; the top ten hold 4.5% to 6%. This material consisted of PBMCs, taken after 24 months of ibrutinib treatment. Receptors were obtained from a human donor with chronic lymphocytic leukemia. CDR3s include the opening cysteine and the closing phenylalanine or tryptophan. D genes are given only for firm matches. Size values are once, few and many counts, or a class for expanded clones, and some rows have none.

J,D,size,V,DNA,CDR3
TRBJ2-2,.,.,TRBV7-2,TGTGCCAGCAGCATAAACACCGGGGAGCTGTTTTTT,CASSINTGELFF
TRBJ2-6,.,.,TRBV29-1,TGCAGCGTCGCCTTCTCTGGGGCCAACGTCCTGACTTTC,CSVAFSGANVLTF
TRBJ2-7,.,few,TRBV9,TGTGCCAGCAGACCACAGGGTGGGGCCTACGAGCAGTACTTC,CASRPQGGAYEQYF
TRBJ2-7,.,.,TRBV6-6,TGTGCCAGCAGTCCCACCGCAGGGAGGCACGAGCAGTACTTC,CASSPTAGRHEQYF
TRBJ1-5,.,.,TRBV19,TGTGCCACCCAGCAACGGGGGCAGCCCCAGCATTTT,CATQQRGQPQHF
TRBJ2-1,TRBD2,.,TRBV6-5,TGTGCCAGCAGTTGGGGGACTAGCGGTTACAATGAGCAGTTCTTC,CASSWGTSGYNEQFF
TRBJ1-5,.,.,TRBV5-1,TGCGCCAGCAGCACCGGGGGGCGGAATCAGCCCCAGCATTTT,CASSTGGRNQPQHF
TRBJ2-3,.,.,TRBV7-3,TGTGCCAGCAGCTCCCCGGGCGTGAATACGCAGTATTTT,CASSSPGVNTQYF
TRBJ1-2,.,.,TRBV7-2,TGTGCCAGCAGCTCACAGGGCTTCTATGGCTACACCTTC,CASSSQGFYGYTF
TRBJ1-6,.,.,TRBV11-2,TGTGCCAGCAGCCCCCGGGGTGTAGGGTCACCCCTCCACTTT,CASSPRGVGSPLHF
TRBJ2-2,TRBD2,.,TRBV6-5,TGTGCCAGCAGCCAACTAGCGGCCACCGGGGAGCTGTTTTTT,CASSQLAATGELFF
TRBJ2-7,.,.,TRBV5-1,TGCGCCAGCAGCCCCGGACAGTCCTACGAGCAGTACTTC,CASSPGQSYEQYF
TRBJ1-6,.,.,TRBV28,TGTGCCAGCAGGTTACCCTCCGGGACCTGGACACACCCCAATAATTCACCCCTCCACTTT,CASRLPSGTWTHPNNSPLHF
TRBJ2-5,.,few,TRBV4-3,TGCGCCAGCAGCCAACAAATCGGGGGCCAAGAGACCCAGTACTTC,CASSQQIGGQETQYF
TRBJ2-2,TRBD2,.,TRBV7-2,TGTGCCAGCAGCTTACGGAGGCGGGGGACTGGTACCGGGGAGCTGTTTTTT,CASSLRRRGTGTGELFF